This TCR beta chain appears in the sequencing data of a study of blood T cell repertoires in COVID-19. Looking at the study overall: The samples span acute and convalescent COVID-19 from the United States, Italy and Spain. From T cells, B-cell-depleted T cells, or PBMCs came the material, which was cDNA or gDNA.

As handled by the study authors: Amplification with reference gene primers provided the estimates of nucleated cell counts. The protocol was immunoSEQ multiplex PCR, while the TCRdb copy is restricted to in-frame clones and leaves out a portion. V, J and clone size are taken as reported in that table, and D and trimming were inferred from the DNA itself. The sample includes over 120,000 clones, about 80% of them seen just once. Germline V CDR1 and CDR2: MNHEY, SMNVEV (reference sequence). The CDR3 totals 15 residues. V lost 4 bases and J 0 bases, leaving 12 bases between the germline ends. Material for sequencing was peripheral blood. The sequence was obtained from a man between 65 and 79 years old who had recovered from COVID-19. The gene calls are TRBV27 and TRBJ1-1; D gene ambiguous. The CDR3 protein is CASSSREGLNTEAFF. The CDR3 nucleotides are TGTGCCAGCAGTTCCCGGGAGGGCTTGAACACTGAAGCTTTCTTT.